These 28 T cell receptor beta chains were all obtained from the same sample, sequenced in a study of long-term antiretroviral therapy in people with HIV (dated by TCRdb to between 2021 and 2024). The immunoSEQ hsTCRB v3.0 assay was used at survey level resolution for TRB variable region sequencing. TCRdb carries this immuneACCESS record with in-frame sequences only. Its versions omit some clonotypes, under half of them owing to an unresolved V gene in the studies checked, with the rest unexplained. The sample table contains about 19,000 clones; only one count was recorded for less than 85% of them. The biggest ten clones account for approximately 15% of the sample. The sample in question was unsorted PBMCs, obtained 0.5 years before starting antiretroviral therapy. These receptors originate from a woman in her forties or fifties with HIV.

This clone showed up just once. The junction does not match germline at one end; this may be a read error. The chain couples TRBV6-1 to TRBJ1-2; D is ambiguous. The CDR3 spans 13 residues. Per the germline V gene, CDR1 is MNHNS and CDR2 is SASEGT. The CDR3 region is CASSMTVVETSIF. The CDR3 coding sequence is TGTGCCAGCAGTATGACCGTTGTGGAGACGAGTATCTTC.

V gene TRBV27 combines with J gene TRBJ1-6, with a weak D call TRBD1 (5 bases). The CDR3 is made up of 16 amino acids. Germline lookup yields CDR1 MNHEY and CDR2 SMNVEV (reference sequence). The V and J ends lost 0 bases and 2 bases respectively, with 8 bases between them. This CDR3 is CASSLSPGTYNSPLHF. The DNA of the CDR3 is TGTGCCAGCAGTTTATCCCCAGGGACCTATAATTCACCCCTCCACTTT.

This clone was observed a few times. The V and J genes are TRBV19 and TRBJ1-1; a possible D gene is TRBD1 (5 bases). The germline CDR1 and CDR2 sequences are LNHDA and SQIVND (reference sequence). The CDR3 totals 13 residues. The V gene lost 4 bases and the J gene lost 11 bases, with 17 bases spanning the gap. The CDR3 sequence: CASSRDGVRAAFF. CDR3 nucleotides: TGTGCCAGTAGTAGGGACGGGGTAAGAGCCGCTTTCTTT.

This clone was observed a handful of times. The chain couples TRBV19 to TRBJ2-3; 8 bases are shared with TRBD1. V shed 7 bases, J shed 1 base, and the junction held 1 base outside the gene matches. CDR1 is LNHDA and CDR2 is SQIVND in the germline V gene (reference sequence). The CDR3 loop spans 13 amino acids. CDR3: CASKTGGTDTQYF. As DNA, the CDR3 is TGTGCCAGTAAGACAGGGGGCACAGATACGCAGTATTTT.

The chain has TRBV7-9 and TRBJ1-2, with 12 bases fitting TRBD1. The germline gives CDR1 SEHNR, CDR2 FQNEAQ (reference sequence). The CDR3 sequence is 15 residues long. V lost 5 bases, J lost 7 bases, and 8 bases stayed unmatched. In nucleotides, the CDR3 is TGTGCCAGCAGCGAGGGACAGGGGGCTCTTTCTGGCTACACCTTC. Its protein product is CASSEGQGALSGYTF.

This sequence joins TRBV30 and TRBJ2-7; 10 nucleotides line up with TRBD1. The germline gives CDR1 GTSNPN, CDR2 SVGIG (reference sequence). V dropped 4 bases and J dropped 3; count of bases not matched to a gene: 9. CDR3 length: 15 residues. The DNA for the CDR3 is TGTGCCTGGACCACACCCGGGACAGGGGACTACGAGCAGTACTTC. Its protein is CAWTTPGTGDYEQYF.

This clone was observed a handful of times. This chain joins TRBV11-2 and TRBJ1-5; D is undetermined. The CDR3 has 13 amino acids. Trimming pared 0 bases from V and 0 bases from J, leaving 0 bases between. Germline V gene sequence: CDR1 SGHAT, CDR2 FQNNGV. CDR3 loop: CASSLDSNQPQHF. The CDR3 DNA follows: TGTGCCAGCAGCTTAGATAGCAATCAGCCCCAGCATTTT.

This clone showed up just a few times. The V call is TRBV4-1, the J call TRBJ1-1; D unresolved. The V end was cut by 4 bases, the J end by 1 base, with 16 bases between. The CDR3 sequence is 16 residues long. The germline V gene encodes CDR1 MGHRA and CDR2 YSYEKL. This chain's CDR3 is CASSLRDFTGNTEAFF. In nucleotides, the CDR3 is TGCGCCAGCAGCCTACGCGATTTTACGGGGAACACTGAAGCTTTCTTT.

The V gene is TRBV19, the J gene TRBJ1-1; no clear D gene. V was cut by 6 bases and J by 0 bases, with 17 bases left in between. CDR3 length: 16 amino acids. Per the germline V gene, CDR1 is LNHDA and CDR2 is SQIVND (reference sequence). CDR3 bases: TGTGCCAGTAGCACAACCTGGAGCGTTATGAACACTGAAGCTTTCTTT. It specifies CASSTTWSVMNTEAFF.

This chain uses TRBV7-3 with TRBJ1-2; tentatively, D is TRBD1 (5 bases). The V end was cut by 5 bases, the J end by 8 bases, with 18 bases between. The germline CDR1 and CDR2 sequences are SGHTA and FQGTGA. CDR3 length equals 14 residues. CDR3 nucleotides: TGTGCCAGCAGCCCAACCGGGCAGGGAGGGGGCTACACCTTC. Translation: CASSPTGQGGGYTF.

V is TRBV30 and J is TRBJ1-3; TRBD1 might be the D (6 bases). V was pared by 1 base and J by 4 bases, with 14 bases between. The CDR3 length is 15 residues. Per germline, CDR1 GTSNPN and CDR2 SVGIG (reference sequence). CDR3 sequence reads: CAWSEGVTVGNTIYF. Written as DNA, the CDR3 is TGTGCCTGGAGTGAGGGGGTAACAGTAGGAAACACCATATATTTT. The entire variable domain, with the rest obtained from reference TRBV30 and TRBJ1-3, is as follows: SQTIHQWPATLVQPVGSPLSLECTVEGTSNPNLYWYRQAAGRGLQLLFYSVGIGQISSEVPQNLSASRPQDRQFILSSKKLLLSDSGFYLCAWSEGVTVGNTIYFGEGSWLTVV.

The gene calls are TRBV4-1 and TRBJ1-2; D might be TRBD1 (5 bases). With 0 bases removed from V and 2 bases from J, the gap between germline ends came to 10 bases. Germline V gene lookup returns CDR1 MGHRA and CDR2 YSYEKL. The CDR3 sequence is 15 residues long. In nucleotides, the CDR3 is TGCGCCAGCAGCCAAGAGCAACGACAGAACTATGGCTACACCTTC. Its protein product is CASSQEQRQNYGYTF.

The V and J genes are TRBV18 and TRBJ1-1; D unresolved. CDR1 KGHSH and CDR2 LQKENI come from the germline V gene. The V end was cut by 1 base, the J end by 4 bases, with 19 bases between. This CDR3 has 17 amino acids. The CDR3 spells CASSPLSLRGKSTEAFF. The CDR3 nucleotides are TGTGCCAGCTCACCACTCAGCCTACGGGGAAAAAGCACTGAAGCTTTCTTT. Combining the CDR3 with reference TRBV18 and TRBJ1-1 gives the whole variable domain NAGVMQNPRHLVRRRGQEARLRCSPMKGHSHVYWYRQLPEEGLKFMVYLQKENIIDESGMPKERFSAEFPKEGPSILRIQQVVRGDSAAYFCASSPLSLRGKSTEAFFGQGTRLTVV.

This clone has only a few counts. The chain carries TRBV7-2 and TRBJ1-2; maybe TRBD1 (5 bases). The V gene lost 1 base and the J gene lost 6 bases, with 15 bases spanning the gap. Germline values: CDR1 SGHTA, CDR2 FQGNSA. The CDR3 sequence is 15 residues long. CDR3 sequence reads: CASSLGGGAVHGYTF. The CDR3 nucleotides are TGTGCCAGCAGCTTAGGGGGAGGGGCGGTGCATGGCTACACCTTC.

The CDR3 reads CASSFSGGTGELFF. DNA of the CDR3: TGTGCCAGCAGCTTTTCTGGGGGCACCGGGGAGCTGTTTTTT. This chain connects TRBV11-3 to TRBJ2-2; perhaps D is TRBD1 or TRBD2 (5 bases each). The CDR3 loop spans 14 amino acids. V gave up 3 bases and J gave up 4 bases, with 9 bases separating them. CDR1 and CDR2 from the germline V gene are SGHNT and YENEEA.

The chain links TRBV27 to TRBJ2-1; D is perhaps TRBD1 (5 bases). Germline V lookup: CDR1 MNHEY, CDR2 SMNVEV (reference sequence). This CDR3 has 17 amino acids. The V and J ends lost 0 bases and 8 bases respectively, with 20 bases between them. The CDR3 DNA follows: TGTGCCAGCAGTTTATCTAAGGGGCAGATTACATTTCATGAGCAGTTCTTC. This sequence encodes CASSLSKGQITFHEQFF.

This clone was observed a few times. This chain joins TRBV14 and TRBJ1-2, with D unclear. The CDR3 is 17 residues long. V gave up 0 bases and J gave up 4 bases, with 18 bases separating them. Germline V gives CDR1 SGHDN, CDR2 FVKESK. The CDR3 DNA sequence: TGTGCCAGCAGCCAAGAATCCCTGACGGACTCACGCTATGGCTACACCTTC. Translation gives CASSQESLTDSRYGYTF.

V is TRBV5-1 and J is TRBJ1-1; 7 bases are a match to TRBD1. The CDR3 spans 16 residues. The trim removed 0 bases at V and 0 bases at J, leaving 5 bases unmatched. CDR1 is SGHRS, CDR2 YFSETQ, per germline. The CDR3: CASSLADRTMNTEAFF. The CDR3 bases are TGCGCCAGCAGCTTGGCGGACAGGACCATGAACACTGAAGCTTTCTTT.

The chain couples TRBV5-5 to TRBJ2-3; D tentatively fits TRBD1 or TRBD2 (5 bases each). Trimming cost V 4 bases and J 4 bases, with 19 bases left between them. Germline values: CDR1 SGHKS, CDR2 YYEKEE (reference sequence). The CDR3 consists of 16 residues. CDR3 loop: CASSPDPWGFPDTQYF. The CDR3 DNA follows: TGTGCCAGCAGCCCGGACCCGTGGGGGTTTCCAGATACGCAGTATTTT.

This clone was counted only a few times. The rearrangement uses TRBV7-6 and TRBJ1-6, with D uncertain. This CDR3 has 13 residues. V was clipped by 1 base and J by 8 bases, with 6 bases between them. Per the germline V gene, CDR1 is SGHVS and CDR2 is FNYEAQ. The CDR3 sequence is CASSLGEDSPLHF. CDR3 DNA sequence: TGTGCCAGCAGCTTAGGTGAGGATTCACCCCTCCACTTT.

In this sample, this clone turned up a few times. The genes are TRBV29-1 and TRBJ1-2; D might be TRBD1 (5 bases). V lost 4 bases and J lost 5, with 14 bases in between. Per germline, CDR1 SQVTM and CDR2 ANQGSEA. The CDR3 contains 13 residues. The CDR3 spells CSVVRMAGYGYTF. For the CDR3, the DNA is TGCAGCGTTGTTAGAATGGCAGGGTATGGCTACACCTTC. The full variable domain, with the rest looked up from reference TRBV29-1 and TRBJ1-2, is SAVISQKPSRDICQRGTSLTIQCQVDSQVTMMFWYRQQPGQSLTLIATANQGSEATYESGFVIDKFPISRPNLTFSTLTVSNMSPEDSSIYLCSVVRMAGYGYTFGSGTRLTVV.

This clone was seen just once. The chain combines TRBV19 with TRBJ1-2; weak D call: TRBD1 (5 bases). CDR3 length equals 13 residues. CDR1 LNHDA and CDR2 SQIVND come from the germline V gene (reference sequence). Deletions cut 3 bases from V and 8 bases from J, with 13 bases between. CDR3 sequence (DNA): TGTGCCAGTAGTATTCTAGGACAAAACGGCTACACCTTC. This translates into CASSILGQNGYTF.

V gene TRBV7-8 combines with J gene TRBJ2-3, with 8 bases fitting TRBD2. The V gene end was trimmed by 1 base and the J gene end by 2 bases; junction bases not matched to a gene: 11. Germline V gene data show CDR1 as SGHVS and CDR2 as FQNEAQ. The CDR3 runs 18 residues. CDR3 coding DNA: TGTGCCAGCAGCTTAGTACTCGGAGCGGGGGAATTCACAGATACGCAGTATTTT. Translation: CASSLVLGAGEFTDTQYF.

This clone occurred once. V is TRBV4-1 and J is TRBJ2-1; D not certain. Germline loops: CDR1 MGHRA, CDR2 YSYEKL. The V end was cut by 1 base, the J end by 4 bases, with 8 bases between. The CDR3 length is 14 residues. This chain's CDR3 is CASSQVQSYNEQFF. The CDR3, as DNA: TGCGCCAGCAGCCAAGTGCAGTCGTACAATGAGCAGTTCTTC.

The CDR3 is CASSLPPSNEQFF. The CDR3 coding sequence is TGCGCCAGCAGTTTACCTCCGAGCAATGAGCAGTTCTTC. The V call is TRBV5-1, the J call TRBJ2-1; no definite D call. Germline V gives CDR1 SGHRS, CDR2 YFSETQ. The CDR3 has 13 amino acids. Deletions cut 5 bases from V and 6 bases from J, with 12 bases between.

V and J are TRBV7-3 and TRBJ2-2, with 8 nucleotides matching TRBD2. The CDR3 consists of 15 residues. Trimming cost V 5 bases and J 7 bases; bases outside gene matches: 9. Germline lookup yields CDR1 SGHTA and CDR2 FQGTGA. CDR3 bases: TGTGCCAGCAGCAAGAGCGGGGGAGTGATCGGGGAGCTGTTTTTT. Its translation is CASSKSGGVIGELFF.

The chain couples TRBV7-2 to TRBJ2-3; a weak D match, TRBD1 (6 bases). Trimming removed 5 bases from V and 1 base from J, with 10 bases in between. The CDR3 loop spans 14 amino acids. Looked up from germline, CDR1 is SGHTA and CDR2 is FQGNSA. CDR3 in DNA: TGTGCCAGCAGCCCAGGGGTGGGCACAGATACGCAGTATTTT. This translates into CASSPGVGTDTQYF.

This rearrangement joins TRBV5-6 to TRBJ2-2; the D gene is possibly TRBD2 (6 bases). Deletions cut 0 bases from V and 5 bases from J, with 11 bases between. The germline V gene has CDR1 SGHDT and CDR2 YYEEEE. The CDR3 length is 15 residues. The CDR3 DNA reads TGTGCCAGCAGCTTGGTTCCAGGGAGGACCGGGGAGCTGTTTTTT. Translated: CASSLVPGRTGELFF.